This T cell receptor (beta chain) stems from a study of T cell changes during pregnancy in multiple sclerosis. Profiling relied on immunoSEQ multiplex PCR, and the TCRdb table lists in-frame clones only, not all of them. The table includes some 22,000 clones, more than 75% detected once. This clonotype was obtained from a female donor in good health, enrolled as a control in a pregnancy study. Sequencing used CD4+ T cells from peripheral blood mononuclear cells, obtained in the second trimester of pregnancy.

CDR3 DNA: TGCAGTTACGGGACAGGTGGGGATCAGCCCCAGCATTTT. Translated, it gives CSYGTGGDQPQHF. J is TRBJ1-5 and V is TRBV29-1; 8 bases map to TRBD1. CDR1 is SQVTM and CDR2 is ANQGSEA in the germline V gene. The length of the CDR3 is 13 residues.